This record looks at one T cell receptor beta chain sequence and its context. Its antigen is currently unknown. Time point meaning: patch test 3, about 24 weeks after DPC sensitization. Treatment indicated: therapeutic diphenylcyclopropenone sensitization with weekly scalp DPC. A single record per CDR3 protein comes from TCRdb applying MiXCR to the RACE reads. The table lists about 160,000 distinct CDR3 sequences, 28% of them singletons. This sample is drawn from a study of human T cells and chemical hapten exposure. Study summary: For sensitization, 2% DPC was applied to a 2 cm by 2 cm patch of upper inner arm skin.

This CDR3 is built from 16 residues. CDR1 is ENHRY and CDR2 is SYGVKD in the germline V gene. Trimming took 2 bases from V and 10 from J; bases not matched to a gene: 6. Study-wide points: DPC sensitization left the count of TCRs above 1 in 1000 unchanged. Because they had alopecia, donors may respond immunologically unlike healthy people.

Sequences were derived from whole blood, sampled in connection with sensitization to the hapten diphenylcyclopropenone (DPC). V gene TRBV10-3 combines with J gene TRBJ1-6; 12 positions match TRBD1. The clonotype was recovered from a woman between 18 and 29 years old with alopecia areata. Some clones in this sample may be carry-over from other donors' samples. CDR3 bases: TGTGCCATCAGTGAGCGCCGGGACAGGGGGCAGTCACCCCTCCACTTT. Translation gives CAISERRDRGQSPLHF.